These 27 T cell receptor beta chains were all obtained from the same sample, sequenced in a study of graft-versus-host responses after intestinal transplantation. This table comes from immunoSEQ multiplex PCR, and its TCRdb copy is limited to in-frame clones, with some not included. The repertoire holds some 110,000 clones, with more than 85% as singletons. These TCRs are of unknown antigen specificity. The specimen was unstimulated CD8+ T cells sorted from spleen or lymph node cells, collected before transplant. Every receptor here comes from a human donor who was the organ donor for an intestinal transplant.

V gene TRBV25-1 combines with J gene TRBJ2-1; 9 bases agree with TRBD2. The V gene end was trimmed by 8 bases and the J gene end by 3 bases; junction bases not matched to a gene: 8. CDR3 length equals 15 residues. The germline V gene has CDR1 MGHDK and CDR2 SYGVNS. The CDR3: CASSTRTSVYNEQFF. The CDR3 coding sequence is TGTGCCAGCTCAACTCGGACTAGCGTCTACAATGAGCAGTTCTTC.

The V call is TRBV30, the J call TRBJ1-1, with a tentative D call TRBD1 (5 bases). This CDR3 is built from 15 residues. Germline V gives CDR1 GTSNPN, CDR2 SVGIG (reference sequence). Deletions cut 5 bases from V and 11 bases from J, with 27 bases between. The CDR3 nucleotides read TGTGCCTGGCTGAGTAAGTCGACAGATATCCTGCAGGCTTTCTTT. Translation: CAWLSKSTDILQAFF.

The chain recombines TRBV4-1 with TRBJ2-1, with 10 bases lining up with TRBD2. Germline V lookup: CDR1 MGHRA, CDR2 YSYEKL. The CDR3 contains 17 residues. V dropped 1 base and J dropped 6; count of bases not matched to a gene: 9. The CDR3 nucleotides read TGCGCCAGCAGCCAAGTTCTTTCAGCGGGAGGGCGCAATGAGCAGTTCTTC. Its protein is CASSQVLSAGGRNEQFF.

V is TRBV30 and J is TRBJ2-7, with TRBD1 identical over 7 bases. CDR3 size: 14 residues. The trim removed 5 bases at V and 1 base at J, leaving 8 bases unmatched. In germline, CDR1 is GTSNPN, CDR2 SVGIG (reference sequence). In nucleotides, the CDR3 is TGTGCCTGGGCAATTCCGGGACAGTCCTACGAGCAGTACTTC. This translates into CAWAIPGQSYEQYF.

V gene TRBV4-2 combines with J gene TRBJ2-7; D perhaps matches TRBD2 (5 bases). V lost 0 bases and J 3 bases, leaving 9 bases between the germline ends. The length of the CDR3 is 14 residues. CDR1 and CDR2 (germline): LGHNA, YNFKEQ. The CDR3 protein is CASSQEPSGYEQYF. For the CDR3, the DNA is TGTGCCAGCAGCCAAGAGCCCAGCGGCTACGAGCAGTACTTC.

Only one count was recorded for this clone. The chain couples TRBV7-9 to TRBJ2-2; D is unclear. V lost 1 base and J lost 6, with 15 bases in between. CDR1 is SEHNR and CDR2 is FQNEAQ in the germline V gene (reference sequence). The CDR3 runs 16 residues. The chain's CDR3 is CASSLDFLVVSGELFF. CDR3 in DNA: TGTGCCAGCAGCTTAGATTTTCTAGTTGTCTCCGGGGAGCTGTTTTTT. The full variable domain, its missing parts supplied by reference TRBV7-9 and TRBJ2-2, is DTGVSQNPRHKITKRGQNVTFRCDPISEHNRLYWYRQTLGQGPEFLTYFQNEAQLEKSRLLSDRFSAERPKGSFSTLEIQRTEQGDSAMYLCASSLDFLVVSGELFFGEGSRLTVL.

The rearrangement joins TRBV18 to TRBJ1-5; 9 bases agree with TRBD1. From germline, CDR1 is KGHSH and CDR2 LQKENI. The V and J ends lost 3 bases and 2 bases, in that order; junction bases with no gene match: 5. The CDR3 is 16 residues long. The CDR3 region has the DNA TGTGCCAGCTCACCCGGGGACAGGGTAGGCAATCAGCCCCAGCATTTT. It translates to CASSPGDRVGNQPQHF.

The chain uses TRBV6-1 and TRBJ1-5; D not resolved. The CDR3 is 15 residues long. CDR1 is MNHNS, CDR2 SASEGT, per germline. V lost 3 bases and J lost 0, with 9 bases in between. The CDR3 DNA reads as TGTGCCAGCAGTGACATGGGTGGTAGCAATCAGCCCCAGCATTTT. Amino acids: CASSDMGGSNQPQHF.

This chain connects TRBV30 to TRBJ2-1, with D tentatively TRBD2 (5 bases). V lost 2 bases to trimming and J lost 3 bases, with 14 bases between them. CDR1 is GTSNPN, CDR2 SVGIG, per germline (reference sequence). The CDR3 contains 15 residues. The CDR3 is CAWSLSGAIYNEQFF. The CDR3 nucleotides read TGTGCCTGGAGTCTAAGCGGAGCGATCTACAATGAGCAGTTCTTC.

The count of this clone is one. The J gene is TRBJ2-7, the V gene TRBV4-1; 11 nucleotides match TRBD2. CDR1 and CDR2 from the germline V gene are MGHRA and YSYEKL. V lost 3 bases and J lost 0; bases outside the gene matches: 4. This CDR3 comprises 16 residues. CDR3 nucleotides: TGCGCCAGCAGCCACCCCGGGACTAGCGGCTCCTACGAGCAGTACTTC. It translates to CASSHPGTSGSYEQYF.

The chain links TRBV9 to TRBJ1-1, with 7 bases that match TRBD1. The CDR3 runs to 15 residues. Germline V CDR1 and CDR2: SGDLS, YYNGEE. J gave up 9 bases and V 4 bases, and 15 bases lay outside the gene matches. The CDR3 loop reads CASSSGIGTDIQAFF. The CDR3 nucleotides are TGTGCCAGCAGCTCGGGGATCGGGACAGACATACAAGCTTTCTTT.

The chain joins TRBV5-6 to TRBJ1-1; D is perhaps TRBD1 (6 bases). The ends were cut back, 3 bases at V and 2 bases at J, with 8 bases in the middle. Germline loops: CDR1 SGHDT, CDR2 YYEEEE. This CDR3 has 13 residues. In nucleotides, the CDR3 is TGTGCCAGCAGCTGGGGGCCAAACACTGAAGCTTTCTTT. Its translation is CASSWGPNTEAFF.

The J gene is TRBJ2-5, the V gene TRBV29-1; 14 bases align to TRBD2. Germline CDR1 is SQVTM and CDR2 is ANQGSEA. The trim removed 4 bases at V and 3 bases at J, leaving 10 bases unmatched. The CDR3 runs 17 residues. In nucleotides, the CDR3 is TGCAGCGTTGCCGGGGCCGGGACTAGCGGGAGTGAAGAGACCCAGTACTTC. Residues: CSVAGAGTSGSEETQYF.

This clone came up once. The V gene is TRBV9, the J gene TRBJ2-1, with 8 bases matching TRBD2. V trimming: 4 bases; J trimming: 2 bases; junction bases outside the gene matches: 5. The CDR3 has 15 amino acids. Germline V gives CDR1 SGDLS, CDR2 YYNGEE. CDR3 bases: TGTGCCAGCAGCACTAGCGGAGCCACCTACAATGAGCAGTTCTTC. As protein: CASSTSGATYNEQFF.

The count of this clone is one. The rearrangement links TRBV18 to TRBJ2-1; D unresolved. Germline-derived CDR1 and CDR2 are KGHSH and LQKENI. V shed 0 bases and J shed 4 bases, with 7 bases lying between them. The CDR3 sequence is 14 residues long. CDR3 sequence: CASSPPNMYNEQFF. DNA for the CDR3: TGTGCCAGCTCACCACCGAACATGTACAATGAGCAGTTCTTC.

The chain couples TRBV7-9 to TRBJ2-7; D unclear. The CDR3 covers 11 residues. V was pared by 5 bases and J by 3 bases, with 5 bases between. The germline CDR1 and CDR2 sequences are SEHNR and FQNEAQ (reference sequence). CDR3 sequence: CASSVDYEQYF. The CDR3 DNA follows: TGTGCCAGCAGCGTCGACTACGAGCAGTACTTC.

The chain recombines TRBV9 with TRBJ1-2; 9 positions match TRBD1. Germline V lookup: CDR1 SGDLS, CDR2 YYNGEE. The CDR3 is made up of 15 amino acids. V was clipped by 3 bases and J by 2 bases; unmatched bases: 5. The CDR3 region is CASSGDRVWNYGYTF. As DNA, the CDR3 is TGTGCCAGCAGCGGGGACAGGGTTTGGAACTATGGCTACACCTTC.

In regard to this clone: Other nucleotide sequences from this sample produce the same CDR3. The chain carries TRBV4-1 and TRBJ2-7; maybe TRBD1 (6 bases). Germline V gene data show CDR1 as MGHRA and CDR2 as YSYEKL. This CDR3 has 13 amino acids. Deletions cut 0 bases from V and 3 bases from J, with 6 bases between. CDR3 in amino acids: CASSQDRGYEQYF. CDR3 in DNA: TGCGCCAGCAGCCAAGACAGGGGCTACGAGCAGTACTTC.

As regards this clone: Other DNA sequences within the sample encode an identical CDR3. The chain is built from TRBV11-3 and TRBJ2-2, with 10 bases identical to TRBD2. V lost 3 bases, J lost 5 bases, and 0 bases stayed unmatched. This CDR3 region has 14 residues. The germline gives CDR1 SGHNT, CDR2 YENEEA. CDR3: CASSLTSGTGELFF. The CDR3 nucleotides are TGTGCCAGCAGCTTGACTAGCGGGACCGGGGAGCTGTTTTTT.

This clone was counted between two and nine times. CDR3 sequence: CASSELAGIPDTQYF. The CDR3 bases are TGTGCCAGCAGTGAACTAGCGGGAATCCCAGATACGCAGTATTTT. The gene calls are TRBV6-1 and TRBJ2-3; 9 nucleotides agree with TRBD2. The V segment lost 2 bases and the J segment 4 bases; nucleotides outside the gene matches: 4. Looked up from germline, CDR1 is MNHNS and CDR2 is SASEGT. This CDR3 comprises 15 residues.

The V call is TRBV28, the J call TRBJ2-1, with a possible D match to TRBD2 (6 bases). CDR1 and CDR2 from the germline V gene are MDHEN and SYDVKM. V shed 1 base and J shed 7 bases, with 17 bases lying between them. This CDR3 comprises 16 residues. The CDR3 loop reads CASSLYGLPGWNEQFF. The CDR3 nucleotides are TGTGCCAGCAGTTTATATGGACTACCGGGGTGGAATGAGCAGTTCTTC. Using reference TRBV28 and TRBJ2-1 for the parts outside the CDR3, the full variable domain is DVKVTQSSRYLVKRTGEKVFLECVQDMDHENMFWYRQDPGLGLRLIYFSYDVKMKEKGDIPEGYSVSREKKERFSLILESASTNQTSMYLCASSLYGLPGWNEQFFGPGTRLTVL.

CDR3 coding DNA: TGTGCCAGCAGTTACGGGGGGAATGGTGGCTACACCTTC. Its translation: CASSYGGNGGYTF. V usage is TRBV6-6 and J usage is TRBJ1-2, with TRBD1 as a possible D gene (5 bases). V dropped 2 bases and J dropped 7 bases, with 11 bases sitting between them. Germline loops: CDR1 MNHNY, CDR2 SVGAGI (reference sequence). This CDR3 spans 13 amino acids.

This rearrangement joins TRBV7-9 to TRBJ2-5; D not resolved. This CDR3 is 13 amino acids long. Trimming removed 6 bases at V and 5 bases at J, with 13 bases between. From germline, CDR1 is SEHNR and CDR2 FQNEAQ (reference sequence). The CDR3 bases are TGTGCCAGCAGTTCAAAATTCTGGGAGACCCAGTACTTC. Translating it yields CASSSKFWETQYF.

The gene calls are TRBV9 and TRBJ2-3; no firm D call. The V gene lost 3 bases and the J gene lost 2 bases, with 13 bases spanning the gap. This CDR3 region has 15 residues. Per germline, CDR1 SGDLS and CDR2 YYNGEE. For the CDR3, the DNA is TGTGCCAGCAGCGCCACACGGACCCTCACAGATACGCAGTATTTT. As protein: CASSATRTLTDTQYF. The whole variable domain, filled in from reference TRBV9 and TRBJ2-3, reads DSGVTQTPKHLITATGQRVTLRCSPRSGDLSVYWYQQSLDQGLQFLIQYYNGEERAKGNILERFSAQQFPDLHSELNLSSLELGDSALYFCASSATRTLTDTQYFGPGTRLTVL.

This clone occurred once. The chain joins TRBV5-8 to TRBJ2-5; D ambiguous. V lost 1 base, J lost 5 bases, and 6 bases lay in between. This CDR3 is 12 amino acids long. Germline V gene lookup returns CDR1 SGHTS and CDR2 YDEGEE. CDR3 nucleotide sequence: TGTGCCAGCAGCTTGAGGGCGGAGACCCAGTACTTC. Protein sequence: CASSLRAETQYF.

Of note for this clone: The same CDR3 arises from other DNA sequences in this sample as well. This sequence joins TRBV5-5 and TRBJ2-7; the D is unclear. The CDR3 is 12 amino acids. Deletions cut 1 base from V and 3 bases from J, with 5 bases between. Germline V gives CDR1 SGHKS, CDR2 YYEKEE (reference sequence). The CDR3 loop reads CASSLWGYEQYF. The CDR3 nucleotides read TGTGCCAGCAGCTTGTGGGGCTACGAGCAGTACTTC.

The CDR3 is CASSQASTSGDAETQYF. CDR3 DNA: TGTGCCAGCAGCCAAGCCTCTACTAGCGGGGATGCGGAGACCCAGTACTTC. The chain combines TRBV4-2 with TRBJ2-5; 10 bases fit TRBD2. The germline V gene encodes CDR1 LGHNA and CDR2 YNFKEQ. The CDR3 is made up of 17 amino acids. V trimming: 1 base; J trimming: 5 bases; junction bases outside the gene matches: 10.